The 18 T cell receptor beta chains in this list originate from one sample, sequenced in a study of cytomegalovirus exposure and HLA in healthy donors. The method was immunoSEQ multiplex PCR; TCRdb's version includes in-frame clones alone and lacks a portion of them. The sample carries 150,000 or so clones, around 81% recorded once. The source material was PBMCs. These receptors were collected from a man aged 30 to 45 in good health and CMV-seropositive.

The rearrangement uses TRBV7-8 and TRBJ1-6; TRBD1 aligns across 7 bases. CDR3 length: 17 residues. Germline V gene lookup returns CDR1 SGHVS and CDR2 FQNEAQ. The V gene end was trimmed by 1 base and the J gene end by 0 bases; junction bases not matched to a gene: 3. The CDR3 protein is CASSLETGTSYNSPLHF. The CDR3 nucleotides read TGTGCCAGCAGCTTAGAGACAGGGACCTCCTATAATTCACCCCTCCACTTT. The full variable domain, completed using reference TRBV7-8 and TRBJ1-6, is GAGVSQSPRYKVAKRGQDVALRCDPISGHVSLFWYQQALGQGPEFLTYFQNEAQLDKSGLPSDRFFAERPEGSVSTLKIQRTQQEDSAVYLCASSLETGTSYNSPLHFGNGTRLTVT.

The chain has TRBV6-5 and TRBJ2-4, with 9 bases identical to TRBD1. The CDR3 is 14 residues long. V shed 5 bases and J 5 bases; nucleotides not matched to a gene: 4. Germline V CDR1 and CDR2: MNHEY, SVGAGI. CDR3 protein: CASSPGDRENIQYF. Written as DNA, the CDR3 is TGTGCCAGCAGTCCGGGGGACAGGGAAAACATTCAGTACTTC.

This chain joins TRBV27 and TRBJ2-3, with 12 bases aligning to TRBD1. J lost 6 bases, V lost 8 bases, and 6 bases had no gene match. The CDR3 is 14 residues long. CDR1 and CDR2 (germline): MNHEY, SMNVEV (reference sequence). This CDR3 reads CASSGTGGGDTQYF. In nucleotides, the CDR3 is TGTGCCAGCTCAGGGACAGGGGGCGGGGATACGCAGTATTTT.

This chain uses TRBV6-5 with TRBJ1-4; the match to TRBD1 covers 7 bases. Germline V gene lookup returns CDR1 MNHEY and CDR2 SVGAGI. The ends lost 3 bases at V and 0 bases at J; junction bases unmatched: 4. The CDR3 extends over 16 amino acids. In DNA, the CDR3 is TGTGCCAGCAGTTATACAGGGGAAGCAACTAATGAAAAACTGTTTTTT. Residues: CASSYTGEATNEKLFF.

The rearrangement uses TRBV6-6 and TRBJ2-1, with a possible D match to TRBD1 (7 bases). Trimming stripped 11 bases from V and 2 bases from J, with 16 bases between. Germline-derived CDR1 and CDR2 are MNHNY and SVGAGI (reference sequence). The CDR3 runs to 14 residues. For the CDR3, the DNA is TGTGCCCTCTCCCCAGGGGGGACCTACAATGAGCAGTTCTTC. This sequence encodes CALSPGGTYNEQFF.

The chain is built from TRBV4-1 and TRBJ2-7; 7 bases agree with TRBD2. CDR1 is MGHRA, CDR2 YSYEKL, per germline. The CDR3 totals 15 residues. The trim removed 3 bases at V and 4 bases at J, leaving 9 bases unmatched. CDR3 sequence: CASSHPTGGRYEQYF. In DNA, the CDR3 is TGCGCCAGCAGCCACCCGACGGGGGGTCGGTACGAGCAGTACTTC.

The chain links TRBV27 to TRBJ1-1; 9 bases align to TRBD1. Looked up from germline, CDR1 is MNHEY and CDR2 is SMNVEV (reference sequence). V was pared by 6 bases and J by 2 bases, with 10 bases of the junction left unmatched. The CDR3 length is 16 residues. The CDR3 loop reads CASSQTGTGHNTEAFF. The DNA of the CDR3 is TGTGCCAGCAGCCAAACCGGGACAGGGCACAACACTGAAGCTTTCTTT.

The gene calls are TRBV5-6 and TRBJ2-7; the D gene is possibly TRBD2 (5 bases). The CDR3 consists of 14 residues. Germline CDR1 reads SGHDT; CDR2 reads YYEEEE. V lost 2 bases and J lost 3, with 12 bases in between. This chain's CDR3 is CASSLGLDNYEQYF. In nucleotides, the CDR3 is TGTGCCAGCAGCTTAGGACTGGATAACTACGAGCAGTACTTC.

V is TRBV7-9 and J is TRBJ1-1; D is uncertain. The CDR3 has 11 residues. Between the trimmed V and J ends, which lost 11 bases and 0 bases, there was a span of 7 bases. Germline V gene sequence: CDR1 SEHNR, CDR2 FQNEAQ (reference sequence). The CDR3 reads CASTVNTEAFF. CDR3 sequence (DNA): TGTGCCTCAACGGTGAACACTGAAGCTTTCTTT.

CDR3 amino acids: CASSITPSGGNTIYF. CDR3 nucleotides: TGTGCCAGTAGTATCACGCCCTCAGGGGGAAACACCATATATTTT. The chain has TRBV19 and TRBJ1-3; the D gene is possibly TRBD1 (5 bases). V gave up 3 bases and J gave up 4 bases, with 13 bases separating them. The CDR3 covers 15 residues. Per the germline V gene, CDR1 is LNHDA and CDR2 is SQIVND (reference sequence).

The chain couples TRBV29-1 to TRBJ1-5, with D perhaps TRBD1 (5 bases). This CDR3 spans 17 amino acids. Trimming removed 3 bases from V and 1 base from J, with 19 bases in between. Germline CDR1 is SQVTM and CDR2 is ANQGSEA. In DNA form, the CDR3 reads TGCAGCGTTGAGGGGCGGCGCGGGGTTGGAAGCAATCAGCCCCAGCATTTT. Encoded protein: CSVEGRRGVGSNQPQHF.

This clone was recorded only once. DNA for the CDR3: TGTGCCAGCAGCGCCCCAGACAGGGAAGGGCCTGAAGCTTTCTTT. It specifies CASSAPDREGPEAFF. The J gene is TRBJ1-1, the V gene TRBV9; TRBD1 matches at 7 bases. Unmatched junction bases numbered 11, after V lost 3 bases and J lost 6 bases. Germline CDR1 and CDR2: SGDLS and YYNGEE. The CDR3 totals 15 residues.

This clone was seen a single time. The chain recombines TRBV7-9 with TRBJ1-3; D is perhaps TRBD1 (5 bases). V lost 3 bases and J lost 0, with 9 bases in between. Germline V lookup: CDR1 SEHNR, CDR2 FQNEAQ (reference sequence). The CDR3 is 15 amino acids. The CDR3 protein is CASSFGGISGNTIYF. The CDR3 DNA is TGTGCCAGCAGCTTTGGGGGGATCTCTGGAAACACCATATATTTT. The full variable domain, rest sourced from reference TRBV7-9 and TRBJ1-3, is DTGVSQNPRHKITKRGQNVTFRCDPISEHNRLYWYRQTLGQGPEFLTYFQNEAQLEKSRLLSDRFSAERPKGSFSTLEIQRTEQGDSAMYLCASSFGGISGNTIYFGEGSWLTVV.

This clone occurred once. The genes are TRBV9 and TRBJ2-3; possibly TRBD2 for D (6 bases). CDR3 size: 16 residues. Trimming stripped 2 bases from V and 0 bases from J, with 13 bases between. The germline CDR1 and CDR2 sequences are SGDLS and YYNGEE. This CDR3 is CASSVGASESTDTQYF. CDR3 DNA sequence: TGTGCCAGCAGCGTTGGGGCTAGCGAAAGCACAGATACGCAGTATTTT.

This clone was observed a few times. J is TRBJ2-7 and V is TRBV6-5, with TRBD1 matching 10 bases. Germline trimming cut 6 bases from V and 5 bases from J; bases unmatched to any gene: 7. The CDR3 loop spans 14 amino acids. Germline-derived CDR1 and CDR2 are MNHEY and SVGAGI. This CDR3 is CASRPGQGFNEQYF. CDR3 DNA: TGTGCCAGCAGACCGGGACAGGGGTTCAACGAGCAGTACTTC.

The chain joins TRBV10-2 to TRBJ2-1, with 10 bases identical to TRBD2. Germline assignment: CDR1 WSHSY and CDR2 SAAADI. Trimming cost V 6 bases and J 0 bases; bases outside gene matches: 11. The CDR3 covers 18 residues. The CDR3 loop reads CASRGGASGGPSYNEQFF. The CDR3 nucleotides are TGCGCCAGCAGGGGGGGGGCTAGCGGGGGTCCCTCCTACAATGAGCAGTTCTTC.

V and J are TRBV27 and TRBJ2-1, with no clear D. The CDR3 consists of 13 residues. V gave up 7 bases and J gave up 6 bases, with 13 bases separating them. Germline-derived CDR1 and CDR2 are MNHEY and SMNVEV (reference sequence). CDR3 sequence reads: CASTSDKVNEQFF. CDR3 sequence (DNA): TGTGCCAGCACCTCCGACAAGGTCAATGAGCAGTTCTTC.

This chain links TRBV9 with TRBJ2-1, with 8 bases identical to TRBD2. This CDR3 spans 16 amino acids. With V trimmed by 4 bases and J by 7 bases, 13 bases remained unmatched. Germline CDR1 SGDLS, CDR2 YYNGEE. The CDR3 region is CASSPYLGTSKNEQFF. DNA for the CDR3: TGTGCCAGCAGCCCATACCTAGGGACTAGTAAGAATGAGCAGTTCTTC.